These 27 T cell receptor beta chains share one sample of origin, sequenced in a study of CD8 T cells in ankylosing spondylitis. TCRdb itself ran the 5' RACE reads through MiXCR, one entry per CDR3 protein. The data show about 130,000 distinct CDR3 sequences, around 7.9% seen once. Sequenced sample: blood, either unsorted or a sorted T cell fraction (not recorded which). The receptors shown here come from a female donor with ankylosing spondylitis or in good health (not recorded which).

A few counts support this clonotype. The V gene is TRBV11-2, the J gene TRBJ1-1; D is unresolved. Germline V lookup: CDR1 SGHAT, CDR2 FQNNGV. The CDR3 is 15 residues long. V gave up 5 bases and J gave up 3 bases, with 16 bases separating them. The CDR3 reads CASSPAVQRDTEAFF. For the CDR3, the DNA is TGTGCCAGCAGCCCAGCCGTACAGAGGGACACTGAAGCTTTCTTT.

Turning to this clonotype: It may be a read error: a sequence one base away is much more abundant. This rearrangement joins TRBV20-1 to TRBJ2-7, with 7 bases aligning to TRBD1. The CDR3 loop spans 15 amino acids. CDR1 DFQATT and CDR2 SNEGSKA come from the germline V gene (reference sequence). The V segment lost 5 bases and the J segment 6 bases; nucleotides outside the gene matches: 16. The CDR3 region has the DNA TGCAGTGCTCTACAGGGGCCTTGTAGGGAGAGCGAGCAGTACTTC. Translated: CSALQGPCRESEQYF.

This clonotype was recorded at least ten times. CDR3 residues: CSASPPLGGGLEQYF. CDR3 DNA sequence: TGCAGTGCTTCGCCACCCCTAGGCGGGGGGCTCGAGCAGTACTTC. V usage is TRBV20-1 and J usage is TRBJ2-7; the match to TRBD2 covers 8 bases. V dropped 5 bases and J dropped 6; count of bases not matched to a gene: 15. Per germline, CDR1 DFQATT and CDR2 SNEGSKA (reference sequence). The CDR3 sequence is 15 residues long.

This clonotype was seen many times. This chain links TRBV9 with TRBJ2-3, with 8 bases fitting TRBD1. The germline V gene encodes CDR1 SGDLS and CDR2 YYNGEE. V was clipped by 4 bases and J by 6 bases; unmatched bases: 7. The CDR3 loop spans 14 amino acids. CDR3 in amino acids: CASSSQGGLDTQYF. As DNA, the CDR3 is TGTGCCAGCAGCTCACAGGGGGGACTTGATACGCAGTATTTT. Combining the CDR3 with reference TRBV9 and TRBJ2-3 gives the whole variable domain DSGVTQTPKHLITATGQRVTLRCSPRSGDLSVYWYQQSLDQGLQFLIQYYNGEERAKGNILERFSAQQFPDLHSELNLSSLELGDSALYFCASSSQGGLDTQYFGPGTRLTVL.

Here the CDR3 DNA reads TGTGCCAGTAGCCCTACAATCAGGGGCAGGAAACTGTTTTTT. Its protein is CASSPTIRGRKLFF. The rearrangement uses TRBV19 and TRBJ1-4; D might be TRBD1 (6 bases). V lost 6 bases and J 11 bases, leaving 19 bases between the germline ends. Germline V gene sequence: CDR1 LNHDA, CDR2 SQIVND (reference sequence). The CDR3 covers 14 residues.

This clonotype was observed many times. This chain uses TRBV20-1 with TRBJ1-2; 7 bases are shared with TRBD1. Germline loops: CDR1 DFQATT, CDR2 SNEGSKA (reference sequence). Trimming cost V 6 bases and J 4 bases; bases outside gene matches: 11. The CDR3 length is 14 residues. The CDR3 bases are TGCAGTGCCCACACAGGGGATGGACCCTATGGCTACACCTTC. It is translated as CSAHTGDGPYGYTF.

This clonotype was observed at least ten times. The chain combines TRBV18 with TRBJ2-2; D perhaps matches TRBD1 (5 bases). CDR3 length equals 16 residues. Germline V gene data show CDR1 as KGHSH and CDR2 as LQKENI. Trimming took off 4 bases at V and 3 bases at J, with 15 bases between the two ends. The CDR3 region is CASSLRTHPDTGELFF. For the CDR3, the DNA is TGTGCCAGCTCACTTCGGACACACCCCGACACCGGGGAGCTGTTTTTT.

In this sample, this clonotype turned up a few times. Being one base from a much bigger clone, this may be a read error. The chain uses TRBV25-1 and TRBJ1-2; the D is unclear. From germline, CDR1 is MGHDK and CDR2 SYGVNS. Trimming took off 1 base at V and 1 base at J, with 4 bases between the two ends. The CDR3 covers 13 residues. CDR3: CASSESDNYGYTF. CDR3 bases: TGTGCCAGCAGTGAATCTGATAACTATGGCTACACCTTC.

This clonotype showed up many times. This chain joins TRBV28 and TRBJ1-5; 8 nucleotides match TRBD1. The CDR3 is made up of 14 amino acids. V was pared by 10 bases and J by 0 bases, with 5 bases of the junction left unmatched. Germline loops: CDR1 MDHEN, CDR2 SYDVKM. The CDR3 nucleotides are TGTGCCATAAGGACAGGGACTAGCAATCAGCCCCAGCATTTT. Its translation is CAIRTGTSNQPQHF.

The CDR3 sequence is CASSQDRLAGVGTDTQYF. In DNA, the CDR3 is TGCGCCAGCAGCCAAGATAGGCTAGCGGGGGTAGGCACAGATACGCAGTATTTT. This chain links TRBV4-1 with TRBJ2-3, with TRBD2 matching over 10 bases. CDR1 and CDR2 (germline): MGHRA, YSYEKL. The ends lost 0 bases at V and 1 base at J; junction bases unmatched: 7. This CDR3 has 18 amino acids.

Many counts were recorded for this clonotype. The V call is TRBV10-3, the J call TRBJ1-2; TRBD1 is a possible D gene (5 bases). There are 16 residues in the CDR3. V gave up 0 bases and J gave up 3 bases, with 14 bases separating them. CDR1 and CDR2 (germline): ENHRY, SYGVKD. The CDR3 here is CAISESSGPRDYGYTF. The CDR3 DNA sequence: TGTGCCATCAGTGAGTCTTCGGGGCCCCGTGACTATGGCTACACCTTC.

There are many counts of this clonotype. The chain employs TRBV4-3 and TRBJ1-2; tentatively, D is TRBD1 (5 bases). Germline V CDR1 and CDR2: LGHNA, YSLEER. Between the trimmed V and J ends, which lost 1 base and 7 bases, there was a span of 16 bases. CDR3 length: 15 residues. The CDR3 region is CASSQGGISAFGYTF. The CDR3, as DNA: TGCGCCAGCAGCCAAGGGGGGATCTCGGCATTTGGCTACACCTTC.

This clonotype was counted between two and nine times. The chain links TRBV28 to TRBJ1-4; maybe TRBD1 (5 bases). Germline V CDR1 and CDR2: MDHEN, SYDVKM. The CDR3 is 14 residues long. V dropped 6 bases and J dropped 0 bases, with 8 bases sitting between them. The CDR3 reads CASRTATTNEKLFF. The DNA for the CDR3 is TGTGCCAGCAGGACAGCCACAACTAATGAAAAACTGTTTTTT.

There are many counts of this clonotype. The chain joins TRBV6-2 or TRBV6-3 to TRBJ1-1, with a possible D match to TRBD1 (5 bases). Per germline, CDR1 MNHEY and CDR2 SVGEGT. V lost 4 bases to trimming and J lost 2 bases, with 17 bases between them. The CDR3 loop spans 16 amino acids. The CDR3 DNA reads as TGTGCCAGCAGTTGGGGCAGGCGACCTAATAACACTGAAGCTTTCTTT. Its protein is CASSWGRRPNNTEAFF.

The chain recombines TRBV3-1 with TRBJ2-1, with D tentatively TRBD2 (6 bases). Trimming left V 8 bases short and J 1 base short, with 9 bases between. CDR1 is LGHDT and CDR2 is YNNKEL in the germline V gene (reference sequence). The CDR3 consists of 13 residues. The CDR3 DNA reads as TGTGCCAGCGCGGGGATGTCCTACAATGAGCAGTTCTTC. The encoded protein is CASAGMSYNEQFF.

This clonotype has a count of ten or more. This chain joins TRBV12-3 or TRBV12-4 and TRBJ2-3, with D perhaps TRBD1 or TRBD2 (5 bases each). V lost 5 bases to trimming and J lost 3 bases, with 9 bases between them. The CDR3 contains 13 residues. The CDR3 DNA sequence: TGTGCCAGCAGTCGGGACGCAACAGATACGCAGTATTTT. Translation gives CASSRDATDTQYF.

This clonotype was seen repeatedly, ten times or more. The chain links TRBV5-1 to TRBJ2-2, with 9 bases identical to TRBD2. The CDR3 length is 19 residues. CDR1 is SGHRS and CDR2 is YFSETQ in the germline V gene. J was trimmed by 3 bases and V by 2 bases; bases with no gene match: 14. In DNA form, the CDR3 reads TGCGCCAGCAGCTTTGGGCCTAGCGGGACACGAGGGGACACCGGGGAGCTGTTTTTT. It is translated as CASSFGPSGTRGDTGELFF.

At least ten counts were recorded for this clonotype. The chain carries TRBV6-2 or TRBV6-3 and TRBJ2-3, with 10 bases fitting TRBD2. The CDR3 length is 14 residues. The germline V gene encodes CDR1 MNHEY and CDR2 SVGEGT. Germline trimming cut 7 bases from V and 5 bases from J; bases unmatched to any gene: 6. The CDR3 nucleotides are TGTGCCAGCAAACTAGCGGGGTTGGAAGATACGCAGTATTTT. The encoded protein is CASKLAGLEDTQYF.

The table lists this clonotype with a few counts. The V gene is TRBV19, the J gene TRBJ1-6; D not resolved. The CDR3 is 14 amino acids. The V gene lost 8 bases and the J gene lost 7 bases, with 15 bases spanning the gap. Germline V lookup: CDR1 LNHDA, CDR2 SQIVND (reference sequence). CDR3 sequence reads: CASRLYVPNSPLHF. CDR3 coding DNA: TGTGCCAGTCGGTTGTATGTCCCAAATTCACCCCTCCACTTT. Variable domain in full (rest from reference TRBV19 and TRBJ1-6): DGGITQSPKYLFRKEGQNVTLSCEQNLNHDAMYWYRQDPGQGLRLIYYSQIVNDFQKGDIAEGYSVSREKKESFPLTVTSAQKNPTAFYLCASRLYVPNSPLHFGNGTRLTVT.

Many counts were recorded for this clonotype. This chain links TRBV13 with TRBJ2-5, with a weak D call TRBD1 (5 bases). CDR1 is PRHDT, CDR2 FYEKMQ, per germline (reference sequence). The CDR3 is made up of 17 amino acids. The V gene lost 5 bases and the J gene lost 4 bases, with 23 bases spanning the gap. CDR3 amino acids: CASSERRQLKVAETQYF. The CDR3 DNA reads TGTGCCAGCAGCGAGAGGAGACAGCTTAAGGTGGCAGAGACCCAGTACTTC. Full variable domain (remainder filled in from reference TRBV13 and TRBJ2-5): AAGVIQSPRHLIKEKRETATLKCYPIPRHDTVYWYQQGPGQDPQFLISFYEKMQSDKGSIPDRFSAQQFSDYHSELNMSSLELGDSALYFCASSERRQLKVAETQYFGPGTRLLVL.

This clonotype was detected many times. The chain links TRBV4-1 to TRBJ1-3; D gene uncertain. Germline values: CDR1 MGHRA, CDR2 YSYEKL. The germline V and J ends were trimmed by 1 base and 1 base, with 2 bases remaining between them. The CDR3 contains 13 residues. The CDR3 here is CASSQASGNTIYF. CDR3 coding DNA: TGCGCCAGCAGCCAAGCATCTGGAAACACCATATATTTT.

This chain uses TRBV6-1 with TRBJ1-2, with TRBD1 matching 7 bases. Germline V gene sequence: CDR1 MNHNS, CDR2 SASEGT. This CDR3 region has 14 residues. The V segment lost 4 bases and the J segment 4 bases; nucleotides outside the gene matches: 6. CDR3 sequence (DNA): TGTGCCAGCAGTGCCTCAGGGGGTGGCTATGGCTACACCTTC. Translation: CASSASGGGYGYTF.

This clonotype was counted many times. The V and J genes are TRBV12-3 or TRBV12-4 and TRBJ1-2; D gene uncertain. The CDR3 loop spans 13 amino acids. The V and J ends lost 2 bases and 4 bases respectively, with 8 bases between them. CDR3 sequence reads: CASSLPGSYGYTF. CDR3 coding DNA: TGTGCCAGCAGTTTACCGGGGAGCTATGGCTACACCTTC.

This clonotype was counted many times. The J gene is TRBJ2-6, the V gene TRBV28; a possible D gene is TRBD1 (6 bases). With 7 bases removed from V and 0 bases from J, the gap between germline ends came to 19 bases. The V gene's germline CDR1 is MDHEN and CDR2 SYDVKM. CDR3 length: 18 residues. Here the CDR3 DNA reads TGTGCCAGCACCCCCCGAGGACAGTCACGCTCTGGGGCCAACGTCCTGACTTTC. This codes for CASTPRGQSRSGANVLTF.

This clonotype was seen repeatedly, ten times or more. The CDR3 here is CASSLVPPLDTQYF. CDR3 nucleotides: TGTGCCAGCAGCTTAGTCCCACCTCTGGATACGCAGTATTTT. The chain is built from TRBV7-9 and TRBJ2-3; D is unclear. The CDR3 sequence is 14 residues long. Germline lookup yields CDR1 SEHNR and CDR2 FQNEAQ (reference sequence). V shed 1 base and J shed 6 bases, with 11 bases lying between them.

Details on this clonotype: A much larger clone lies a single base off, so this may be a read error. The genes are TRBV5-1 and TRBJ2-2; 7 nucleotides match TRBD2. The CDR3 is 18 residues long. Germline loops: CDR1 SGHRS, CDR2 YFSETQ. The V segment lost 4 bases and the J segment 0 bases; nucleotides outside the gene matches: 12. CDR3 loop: CASSLHQSGAANTGELFF. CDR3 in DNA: TGCGCCAGCAGCCTGCACCAAAGCGGGGCGGCGAACACCGGGGAGCTGTTTTTT.

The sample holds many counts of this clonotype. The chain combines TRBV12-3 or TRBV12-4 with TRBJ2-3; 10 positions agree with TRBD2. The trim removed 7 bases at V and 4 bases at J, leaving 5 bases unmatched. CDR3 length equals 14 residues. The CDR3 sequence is CASTTAGGSDTQYF. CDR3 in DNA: TGTGCCAGCACCACAGCGGGGGGGTCAGATACGCAGTATTTT.